This T cell receptor (beta chain) was retrieved from a study of blood T cell repertoires in COVID-19 (dated by TCRdb to the early 2020s). Background on the whole study: The collaborator samples originated in the United States, Italy and Spain and spanned the acute and convalescent phases of COVID-19. The prospective study material was composed of cDNA or gDNA derived from T cells, B-cell-depleted T cells, or PBMCs. Deeply sampled blood TCRbeta repertoires from subjects exposed to, actively infected with, or recovered from COVID-19 were included in the dataset. The repertoires were released in a freely available public database meant as a resource for research on the immune response to SARS-CoV-2. Samples came from the ongoing ImmuneRACE study (first 160 participants) plus 1,254 subjects from 6 global collaborators. A de-identified subject ID, COVID-19 status, age in years and sex were almost always included in the sample metadata. HLA class I and class II types, where available, came from metadata supplied by the sample provider rather than from assay-based typing.

Study-wide findings and limitations: Clinical and demographic metadata were provided uncurated, with the amount varying by source and participant.

The immunoSEQ Assay, a bias-controlled multiplex PCR, was used to amplify TCRbeta CDR3 regions from genomic DNA. The original pipeline was this. Nucleated cell counts per sample were estimated from amplification of reference gene primers within the assay. Sequence reads were collapsed and filtered to measure the absolute abundance of every unique TCRbeta CDR3 rearrangement. For each sample, productive Simpson clonality was calculated by taking the square root of Simpson's diversity index across productive rearrangements. Held by TCRdb, this immuneACCESS table contains in-frame sequences only and omits some clones. Under half of the omission traces to an unresolved V gene where checked; the cause of the rest is unknown. V and J calls plus clone size are reproduced from that table; the DNA served to infer D and trimming. In all, the sample holds about half a million clones, and around 85% of those were seen once. The ten largest clones add up to approximately 2.9% of the sample.

Details on this clone: Its recognized antigen is unknown. No base qualities exist here, and no much larger clone lies one base off it.

Each collaborating institution followed its own protocols to collect whole blood in K2EDTA tubes. For TCRbeta analysis, collaborators shipped samples as frozen whole blood, isolated PBMCs, or DNA extracted from either of those sample types. Sequences were obtained from peripheral blood. This TCR derives from a human donor in a cohort sampled during active COVID-19.

The DNA is as follows: TGTGCCAGCTCACCATTTACAGGGACTACCTACGAGCAGTACTTC. This sequence encodes CASSPFTGTTYEQYF. The chain is made from TRBV18 and TRBJ2-7; matching of 7 bases hints at TRBD2 as the D gene. The junction carries 13 bases between V and J, which are trimmed by 2 bases and 2 bases respectively. Counted from cysteine to phenylalanine, this CDR3 has 15 amino acids. Solely the CDR3 DNA is kept, with 45 bases framed from the first base. For CDR1 and CDR2, the germline V gene lists KGHSH and LQKENI.